Below, 10 T cell receptor beta chains from the same sample are listed, as sequenced in a study of CD4 and CD8 cells across lung adenocarcinoma regions. TCRdb reprocessed the PCR reads via MiXCR and lists one record per CDR3 protein. The sample holds approximately 25,000 distinct CDR3 sequences, more than 45% seen once. Sequenced: CD8+ T cells from the center of a lung tumor. The source is a male donor with lung adenocarcinoma. The CD4 and CD8 labels of this study may be unreliable.

The chain links TRBV6-1 to TRBJ2-5; D might be TRBD2 (6 bases). Germline-derived CDR1 and CDR2 are MNHNS and SASEGT. Trimming shortened V by 8 bases and J by 11 bases, and 27 bases separated the two germline ends. The CDR3 sequence is 15 residues long. The CDR3 sequence: CASDTGVGAEDTQYF. As DNA, the CDR3 is TGTGCCAGCGACACGGGGGTAGGGGCCGAAGACACTCAGTACTTC.

This clonotype was observed many times. This chain joins TRBV6-1 and TRBJ2-3; D ambiguous. Trimming took off 3 bases at V and 4 bases at J, with 8 bases between the two ends. The CDR3 has 13 residues. The germline V gene encodes CDR1 MNHNS and CDR2 SASEGT. The DNA of the CDR3 is TGTGCCAGCAGTGACGGCCTTCCAGATACGCAGTATTTT. Translation gives CASSDGLPDTQYF.

For this clonotype: At one end, the junction sequence differs from germline, possibly due to a read error. The CDR3 loop reads CATGLTAKDTQYF. The CDR3 nucleotides read TGCGCCACGGGGCTGACTGCCAAAGACACGCAGTATTTC. The chain uses TRBV6-1 and TRBJ2-6; TRBD1 or TRBD2 may be the D gene (5 bases each). CDR3 length equals 13 residues. Germline V gene sequence: CDR1 MNHNS, CDR2 SASEGT.

This clonotype was seen many times. At one of its ends the junction is not consistent with the germline gene, which may arise from a read error. This chain connects TRBV7-7 to TRBJ2-5, with TRBD1 matching over 7 bases. CDR1 and CDR2 (germline): SSHAT, FNYEAQ (reference sequence). The CDR3 has 12 residues. The CDR3 bases are TGTGCTAGCAGCCACAGGGGTGAGACCCAGTACTTC. Translated, it gives CASSHRGETQYF.

V gene TRBV6-1 combines with J gene TRBJ2-3; tentatively, D is TRBD1 or TRBD2 (6 bases each). This CDR3 region has 16 residues. The V end was cut by 6 bases, the J end by 5 bases, with 21 bases between. The germline V gene has CDR1 MNHNS and CDR2 SASEGT. The CDR3 reads CASRGAGRRDEDTQYF. The CDR3 DNA is TGTGCCAGCAGGGGGGCCGGGAGACGGGATGAAGATACGCAGTATTTT.

V and J are TRBV6-5 and TRBJ2-3; TRBD1 aligns across 10 bases. Germline loops: CDR1 MNHEY, CDR2 SVGAGI. V was clipped by 2 bases and J by 12 bases; unmatched bases: 11. The CDR3 length is 15 residues. This CDR3 is CASSYGTGDTDIQYF. In nucleotides, the CDR3 is TGTGCCAGCAGTTACGGGACAGGGGATACAGACATTCAGTATTTT.

In the case of this clonotype: One end of the junction does not line up with germline, which may come from a read error. This chain links TRBV27 with TRBJ2-3; 8 bases line up with TRBD1. Germline V CDR1 and CDR2: MNHEY, SMNVEV (reference sequence). This CDR3 is built from 14 residues. In DNA form, the CDR3 reads TGTGGCAGCAGGGGGCTAGGGGCCACAGACACGCAGTACTTT. Amino acid sequence: CGSRGLGATDTQYF.

This chain joins TRBV10-3 and TRBJ2-1; D might be TRBD2 (7 bases). The DNA end is more similar to TRBJ2-7, so the J call may be wrong. Germline V gene lookup returns CDR1 ENHRY and CDR2 SYGVKD. The CDR3 totals 14 residues. DNA for the CDR3: TGTGCCATCAGAACACAGGGCGGCACGGGAGGGCAGTACTTC. This translates into CAIRTQGGTGGQYF.

With respect to this clonotype: The junction shows a germline mismatch at one end, possibly a read error. For the CDR3, the DNA is TGTGCCAGCAGTGAAGGGGAAGGTGCCACAGATACTCAGTATTTT. Residues: CASSEGEGATDTQYF. The chain joins TRBV6-4 to TRBJ2-3; maybe TRBD1 (5 bases). The CDR3 spans 15 residues. Germline V gene data show CDR1 as MRHNA and CDR2 as SNTAGT.

This clonotype was observed a few times. The chain joins TRBV6-1 to TRBJ2-3; maybe TRBD1 (6 bases). V lost 8 bases, J lost 6 bases, and 24 bases lay in between. Per the germline V gene, CDR1 is MNHNS and CDR2 is SASEGT. CDR3 length: 16 residues. The CDR3 sequence: CASGEAGAGVGDTQYF. The CDR3 nucleotides are TGTGCCAGCGGGGAAGCCGGGGCAGGGGTTGGGGATACGCAGTATTTT.